This T cell receptor beta chain was recorded in a study of blood T cells in healthy people across ages. The study, taken as a whole, reports: With naive T cell percentage, TCR beta diversity showed a strong correlation. Observed TCR beta diversity per million T cells went down as age went up. This fall followed a roughly linear course with age.

Per germline, CDR1 SGHVS and CDR2 FNYEAQ. The CDR3 is made up of 17 amino acids. With V trimmed by 5 bases and J by 0 bases, 5 bases remained unmatched. As regards this clonotype: Antigen: not known.

Through a sample-barcoded 5' primer and a J-beta primer mix, a second PCR was run for roughly 6 to 11 cycles. MiXCR, applied by TCRdb to the 5' RACE reads, yields one record per CDR3 protein. The sample includes 550,000 to 700,000 distinct CDR3 sequences, approximately 25% of them seen just once. Sequenced: blood. This receptor was identified in a woman in her seventies in good health. The V and J genes are TRBV7-6 and TRBJ2-6, with 9 nucleotides matching TRBD1. CDR3 nucleotides: TGTGCCAGCAGCCGAGGACAGGGGACCTCTGGGGCCAACGTCCTGACTTTC. Encoded protein: CASSRGQGTSGANVLTF.